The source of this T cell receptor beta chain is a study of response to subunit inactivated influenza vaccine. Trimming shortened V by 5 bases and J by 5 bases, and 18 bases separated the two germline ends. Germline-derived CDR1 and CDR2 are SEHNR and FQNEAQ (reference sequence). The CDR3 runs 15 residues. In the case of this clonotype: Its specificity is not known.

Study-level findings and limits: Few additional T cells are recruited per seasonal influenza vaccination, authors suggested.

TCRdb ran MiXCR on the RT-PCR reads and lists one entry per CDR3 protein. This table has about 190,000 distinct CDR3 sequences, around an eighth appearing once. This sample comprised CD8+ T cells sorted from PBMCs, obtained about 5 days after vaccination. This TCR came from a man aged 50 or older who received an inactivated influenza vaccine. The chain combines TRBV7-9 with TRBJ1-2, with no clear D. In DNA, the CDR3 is TGTGCCAGCAGCACCGGACCGGGTCTTCTATATGGCTACACCTTC. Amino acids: CASSTGPGLLYGYTF.